Listed here are 12 T cell receptor beta chains from one sample, sequenced in a study of blood T cell repertoires in COVID-19. This table comes from immunoSEQ multiplex PCR, and its TCRdb copy is limited to in-frame clones, with some not included. The sample lists roughly 350,000 clones, around nine tenths occurring once. The sample comprised peripheral blood. All receptors derive from a woman in her 70s with COVID-19, enrolled during active disease.

The V and J genes are TRBV15 and TRBJ2-3, with 11 bases lining up with TRBD2. This CDR3 comprises 16 residues. V was clipped by 3 bases and J by 4 bases; unmatched bases: 6. The V gene's germline CDR1 is LNHNV and CDR2 YYDKDF (reference sequence). CDR3 coding DNA: TGTGCCACCAGCAGCCCCCTGGGACTAGCGGCAGATACGCAGTATTTT. Translating gives CATSSPLGLAADTQYF.

The rearrangement links TRBV7-2 to TRBJ1-6; TRBD1 agrees at 9 bases. The V gene end was trimmed by 5 bases and the J gene end by 9 bases; junction bases not matched to a gene: 8. The germline CDR1 and CDR2 sequences are SGHTA and FQGNSA. This CDR3 spans 15 amino acids. The CDR3 sequence is CASSATGGTSSPLHF. In DNA form, the CDR3 reads TGTGCCAGCAGCGCGACAGGGGGAACGAGTTCACCCCTCCACTTT.

The V call is TRBV27, the J call TRBJ1-6; D unresolved. The V end lost 3 bases, the J end lost 6 bases, and 12 bases lay between the germline ends. The CDR3 sequence is 15 residues long. CDR1 is MNHEY and CDR2 is SMNVEV in the germline V gene (reference sequence). CDR3 nucleotide sequence: TGTGCCAGCAGTTTTGCCGGGGATGTTAATTCACCCCTCCACTTT. Its protein is CASSFAGDVNSPLHF.

For the CDR3, the DNA is TGTGCCAGCTCACCAGAGGCAGGGCCAAATGGCTACACCTTC. It specifies CASSPEAGPNGYTF. This chain connects TRBV18 to TRBJ1-2; D might be TRBD1 (5 bases). The CDR3 spans 14 residues. V was trimmed by 2 bases and J by 6 bases, leaving 13 bases between them. Germline loops: CDR1 KGHSH, CDR2 LQKENI.

CDR3 amino acids: CASSVGRGLAKNIQYF. The CDR3 nucleotides are TGTGCCAGCAGCGTAGGGAGGGGACTAGCCAAAAACATTCAGTACTTC. The V and J genes are TRBV9 and TRBJ2-4; possibly TRBD2 for D (6 bases). V lost 0 bases and J lost 0, with 10 bases in between. The germline CDR1 and CDR2 sequences are SGDLS and YYNGEE. The CDR3 runs 16 residues.

This clone was observed a handful of times. The V gene is TRBV29-1, the J gene TRBJ1-5; unclear D gene. Germline V CDR1 and CDR2: SQVTM, ANQGSEA. The ends were cut back, 8 bases at V and 4 bases at J, with 12 bases in the middle. The CDR3 has 12 amino acids. The CDR3 nucleotides are TGCAGCACGGGTGACGGGAATCAGCCCCAGCATTTT. It encodes CSTGDGNQPQHF.

This clone was picked up a small number of times. This chain uses TRBV12-5 with TRBJ1-6, with 7 bases that match TRBD1. Germline lookup yields CDR1 LGHNT and CDR2 FRNRAP. The CDR3 runs to 17 residues. Germline trimming cut 7 bases from V and 13 bases from J; bases unmatched to any gene: 22. Here the CDR3 DNA reads TGTGCTAGTGATATCTCAAGGGACAGCCTCATTGGAGAGCCCCTCCACTTT. Protein sequence: CASDISRDSLIGEPLHF.

CDR3 region: CASSITGSTDTQYF. In nucleotides, the CDR3 is TGTGCCAGTAGTATTACCGGGTCCACAGATACGCAGTATTTT. V usage is TRBV19 and J usage is TRBJ2-3, with D unresolved. Germline values: CDR1 LNHDA, CDR2 SQIVND (reference sequence). The V gene lost 3 bases and the J gene lost 2 bases, with 9 bases spanning the gap. The length of the CDR3 is 14 residues.

V usage is TRBV12-3 or TRBV12-4 and J usage is TRBJ2-7, with D possibly matching TRBD1 (5 bases). The V and J ends lost 3 bases and 3 bases respectively, with 6 bases between them. There are 12 residues in the CDR3. CDR3 loop: CASSLTVYEQYF. Here the CDR3 DNA reads TGTGCCAGCAGTTTGACAGTCTACGAGCAGTACTTC.

The V gene is TRBV2, the J gene TRBJ1-2, with 9 positions matching TRBD1. The CDR3 contains 16 residues. CDR1 and CDR2 from the germline V gene are SNHLY and FYNNEI. The V and J ends lost 5 bases and 5 bases, in that order; junction bases with no gene match: 12. CDR3 bases: TGTGCCAGCAGTCCCCGGGACAGGGATTTCGGTTATGGCTACACCTTC. Protein sequence: CASSPRDRDFGYGYTF.

The V gene is TRBV6-6, the J gene TRBJ2-7; perhaps TRBD2 as D (7 bases). The V and J ends lost 6 bases and 5 bases respectively, with 17 bases between them. The CDR3 has 14 amino acids. The germline V gene has CDR1 MNHNY and CDR2 SVGAGI (reference sequence). This chain's CDR3 is CASREGGQGNEQYF. CDR3 in DNA: TGTGCCAGCAGGGAGGGGGGGCAGGGTAACGAGCAGTACTTC.

The genes are TRBV30 and TRBJ1-6; perhaps TRBD1 as D (6 bases). The CDR3 length is 14 residues. The germline gives CDR1 GTSNPN, CDR2 SVGIG (reference sequence). Trimming cost V 4 bases and J 10 bases, with 17 bases left between them. The CDR3 DNA follows: TGTGCCTGGACTTACACAGGGTATGGGTCACCCCTCCACTTT. Its protein product is CAWTYTGYGSPLHF.